Each of the 26 T cell receptor beta chains below was sequenced from the same sample in a study of cytomegalovirus exposure and HLA in healthy donors. The PCR used 60 Vbeta and 13 Jbeta primers. TCRdb keeps only in-frame clones here, not all; method: immunoSEQ multiplex PCR. The data hold around 97,000 clones, with approximately 9% observed a single time. The sequencing sample was made of PBMCs. These receptors all stem from a man aged 50 to 60 in good health and CMV-seropositive.

Comment on this clone: The sample contains more than one DNA sequence encoding this CDR3. For the CDR3, the DNA is TGTGCCAGCAGGGGACAGGGGGGCGCCTACGAGCAGTACTTC. Translated: CASRGQGGAYEQYF. V is TRBV28 and J is TRBJ2-7, with TRBD1 matching over 11 bases. CDR3 length: 14 residues. V was pared by 6 bases and J by 2 bases, with 3 bases of the junction left unmatched. Germline V gene data show CDR1 as MDHEN and CDR2 as SYDVKM.

This chain uses TRBV28 with TRBJ1-5; no reliable D call. The germline gives CDR1 MDHEN, CDR2 SYDVKM. There are 14 residues in the CDR3. The V end was cut by 6 bases, the J end by 3 bases, with 12 bases between. The DNA for the CDR3 is TGTGCCAGCAGCCCCGGGTTGCACAATCAGCCCCAGCATTTT. It translates to CASSPGLHNQPQHF.

This sequence joins TRBV7-9 and TRBJ2-7; 9 bases are a match to TRBD1. J was trimmed by 3 bases and V by 5 bases; bases with no gene match: 8. The CDR3 is 15 amino acids. CDR1 and CDR2 from the germline V gene are SEHNR and FQNEAQ (reference sequence). CDR3 residues: CASSVGQGIIYEQYF. In nucleotides, the CDR3 is TGTGCCAGCAGCGTGGGACAGGGTATAATCTACGAGCAGTACTTC.

This clone was seen only a few times. V and J are TRBV30 and TRBJ1-1; D remains ambiguous. From germline, CDR1 is GTSNPN and CDR2 SVGIG (reference sequence). The CDR3 length is 15 residues. Trimming stripped 0 bases from V and 1 base from J, with 12 bases between. The CDR3, as DNA: TGTGCCTGGAGTGTGAGGGAGGGCAAGAACACTGAAGCTTTCTTT. Residues: CAWSVREGKNTEAFF.

This chain joins TRBV5-1 and TRBJ1-2, with 9 positions matching TRBD1. With 2 bases clipped from V and 5 bases from J, the junction kept 7 bases outside the gene matches. In germline, CDR1 is SGHRS, CDR2 YFSETQ. CDR3 size: 15 residues. CDR3 amino acids: CASSFSGTGTYGYTF. The CDR3 region has the DNA TGCGCCAGCAGCTTCTCCGGGACAGGGACTTATGGCTACACCTTC.

In its sample, this clone was seen a few times. The chain uses TRBV25-1 and TRBJ1-5, with 8 positions matching TRBD1. Trimming took 4 bases from V and 6 from J; bases not matched to a gene: 11. Germline assignment: CDR1 MGHDK and CDR2 SYGVNS. The CDR3 extends over 16 amino acids. The CDR3 nucleotides are TGTGCCAGCAGTGGAAACCAGGGGGCCGCTCGTCAGCCCCAGCATTTT. It yields the protein CASSGNQGAARQPQHF.

The chain recombines TRBV11-3 with TRBJ2-1; D call uncertain. Trimming took 6 bases from V and 4 from J, leaving 13 bases between them. This CDR3 is 14 amino acids long. Germline V gene data show CDR1 as SGHNT and CDR2 as YENEEA. The CDR3 protein is CASSVSAEYNEQFF. The CDR3 DNA reads as TGTGCCAGCAGTGTGTCGGCGGAATACAATGAGCAGTTCTTC. Filled out from reference TRBV11-3 and TRBJ2-1, the complete variable domain reads EAGVVQSPRYKIIEKKQPVAFWCNPISGHNTLYWYLQNLGQGPELLIRYENEEAVDDSQLPKDRFSAERLKGVDSTLKIQPAELGDSAVYLCASSVSAEYNEQFFGPGTRLTVL.

The chain joins TRBV7-2 to TRBJ2-1; D remains unclear. The CDR3 loop spans 14 amino acids. Germline values: CDR1 SGHTA, CDR2 FQGNSA. V was pared by 1 base and J by 6 bases, with 10 bases between. As DNA, the CDR3 is TGTGCCAGCAGCTTAGGTATAGCCGGCAATGAGCAGTTCTTC. It encodes CASSLGIAGNEQFF.

This clone has more than one count but fewer than ten. The chain is built from TRBV30 and TRBJ1-3, with D possibly TRBD1 on 6 matching bases. CDR3 length equals 15 residues. The V gene lost 0 bases and the J gene lost 4 bases, with 13 bases spanning the gap. CDR1 GTSNPN and CDR2 SVGIG come from the germline V gene (reference sequence). Here the CDR3 reads CAWSVLPRGGNTIYF. The CDR3 coding sequence is TGTGCCTGGAGTGTACTCCCCAGGGGAGGAAACACCATATATTTT. Full variable domain (rest looked up from reference TRBV30 and TRBJ1-3): SQTIHQWPATLVQPVGSPLSLECTVEGTSNPNLYWYRQAAGRGLQLLFYSVGIGQISSEVPQNLSASRPQDRQFILSSKKLLLSDSGFYLCAWSVLPRGGNTIYFGEGSWLTVV.

The chain has TRBV19 and TRBJ2-1; 7 bases map to TRBD2. This CDR3 is 15 amino acids long. Germline lookup yields CDR1 LNHDA and CDR2 SQIVND (reference sequence). The V segment lost 1 base and the J segment 7 bases; nucleotides outside the gene matches: 7. The CDR3 loop is CASSIGGGSWNEQFF. CDR3 nucleotide sequence: TGTGCCAGTAGTATAGGGGGCGGGAGTTGGAATGAGCAGTTCTTC.

Only a few counts were recorded for this clone. DNA of the CDR3: TGTGCCAGCAGCTTAGACTCAGGGTCTAGCTCCTACGAGCAGTACTTC. Its translation is CASSLDSGSSSYEQYF. This chain links TRBV11-2 with TRBJ2-7, with D tentatively TRBD1 (5 bases). The CDR3 is 16 amino acids. Trimming took off 0 bases at V and 0 bases at J, with 12 bases between the two ends. Germline V gene sequence: CDR1 SGHAT, CDR2 FQNNGV.

In its sample, this clone was seen a few times. The genes are TRBV7-9 and TRBJ1-1, with TRBD1 as a possible D gene (5 bases). The V gene's germline CDR1 is SEHNR and CDR2 FQNEAQ (reference sequence). The CDR3 consists of 14 residues. Trimming pared 0 bases from V and 1 base from J, leaving 6 bases between. CDR3 bases: TGTGCCAGCAGCTTAGCTCAGGGGAACACTGAAGCTTTCTTT. Translated: CASSLAQGNTEAFF.

This clone appeared many times. CDR3 protein: CASSLGRDYEQYF. CDR3 DNA: TGTGCCAGCAGTTTGGGGCGGGATTACGAGCAGTACTTC. The chain carries TRBV28 and TRBJ2-7; D possibly corresponds to TRBD2 (6 bases). CDR1 and CDR2 from the germline V gene are MDHEN and SYDVKM. The CDR3 is 13 residues long. V lost 3 bases and J 4 bases, leaving 10 bases between the germline ends.

This clone was picked up a small number of times. The J gene is TRBJ2-5, the V gene TRBV27, with D maybe TRBD1 (6 bases). Deletions cut 3 bases from V and 4 bases from J, with 18 bases between. The CDR3 has 16 residues. The V gene's germline CDR1 is MNHEY and CDR2 SMNVEV (reference sequence). The CDR3, as DNA: TGTGCCAGCAGTTTTTTGCCCGGGACAAAAACAGAGACCCAGTACTTC. This gives the protein CASSFLPGTKTETQYF.

J is TRBJ2-7 and V is TRBV6-6, with TRBD1 identical over 10 bases. V shed 2 bases and J 2 bases; nucleotides not matched to a gene: 3. This CDR3 spans 15 amino acids. Per germline, CDR1 MNHNY and CDR2 SVGAGI (reference sequence). In DNA form, the CDR3 reads TGTGCCAGCAGTTACCAGGGACAGGGGACCTACGAGCAGTACTTC. This gives the protein CASSYQGQGTYEQYF.

This clone was detected only a few times. V and J are TRBV7-6 and TRBJ2-1; 10 bases fit TRBD2. V shed 2 bases and J 8 bases; nucleotides not matched to a gene: 3. Germline assignment: CDR1 SGHVS and CDR2 FNYEAQ. The CDR3 extends over 14 amino acids. The CDR3 nucleotides read TGTGCCAGCAGCTTATCCGGGACTAGCGATGAGCAGTTCTTC. Protein sequence: CASSLSGTSDEQFF.

The rearrangement uses TRBV30 and TRBJ1-1; D is unclear. The CDR3 extends over 11 amino acids. Germline CDR1 GTSNPN, CDR2 SVGIG (reference sequence). Trimming took 0 bases from V and 7 from J, leaving 6 bases between them. CDR3 in amino acids: CAWSVRGEAFF. As DNA, the CDR3 is TGTGCCTGGAGTGTCCGGGGTGAAGCTTTCTTT. The complete variable domain, with remaining parts taken from reference TRBV30 and TRBJ1-1, reads SQTIHQWPATLVQPVGSPLSLECTVEGTSNPNLYWYRQAAGRGLQLLFYSVGIGQISSEVPQNLSASRPQDRQFILSSKKLLLSDSGFYLCAWSVRGEAFFGQGTRLTVV.

This clone was picked up a small number of times. The chain is built from TRBV5-1 and TRBJ2-5; 9 bases map to TRBD1. Per germline, CDR1 SGHRS and CDR2 YFSETQ. The CDR3 is 16 residues long. Germline trimming cut 4 bases from V and 6 bases from J; bases unmatched to any gene: 13. The CDR3 DNA follows: TGCGCCAGCAGCCGGAGCGTGGGACAGGGTGAGAAGACCCAGTACTTC. Its protein product is CASSRSVGQGEKTQYF.

The chain links TRBV5-1 to TRBJ2-7, with D uncertain. The CDR3 has 14 amino acids. From germline, CDR1 is SGHRS and CDR2 YFSETQ. V lost 0 bases and J 0 bases, leaving 7 bases between the germline ends. The CDR3 is CASSLDLSSYEQYF. DNA for the CDR3: TGCGCCAGCAGCTTGGACCTTAGCTCCTACGAGCAGTACTTC.

This clone has a handful of counts. The chain joins TRBV29-1 to TRBJ2-7; the match to TRBD2 covers 7 bases. V dropped 7 bases and J dropped 2; count of bases not matched to a gene: 8. Germline-derived CDR1 and CDR2 are SQVTM and ANQGSEA. The CDR3 length is 13 residues. Here the CDR3 reads CSAMGLFPYEQYF. The CDR3 region has the DNA TGCAGCGCCATGGGACTATTCCCCTACGAGCAGTACTTC.

V and J are TRBV2 and TRBJ1-2; 10 nucleotides agree with TRBD1. The CDR3 extends over 17 amino acids. The ends lost 5 bases at V and 7 bases at J; junction bases unmatched: 16. In germline, CDR1 is SNHLY, CDR2 FYNNEI. The CDR3 sequence is CASSSGGQGPRRSGYTF. Here the CDR3 DNA reads TGTGCCAGCAGTTCAGGGGGACAGGGGCCGAGGCGGAGTGGCTACACCTTC.

The gene calls are TRBV28 and TRBJ1-1, with 8 bases matching TRBD1. V trimming: 2 bases; J trimming: 1 base; junction bases outside the gene matches: 3. This CDR3 is 15 amino acids long. CDR1 is MDHEN and CDR2 is SYDVKM in the germline V gene. The CDR3 region has the DNA TGTGCCAGCAGTTTAGCCGGGACAGGGAACACTGAAGCTTTCTTT. Translating gives CASSLAGTGNTEAFF. The variable domain in full, completed from reference TRBV28 and TRBJ1-1, reads DVKVTQSSRYLVKRTGEKVFLECVQDMDHENMFWYRQDPGLGLRLIYFSYDVKMKEKGDIPEGYSVSREKKERFSLILESASTNQTSMYLCASSLAGTGNTEAFFGQGTRLTVV.

This clone was found a few times. The chain links TRBV30 to TRBJ1-2, with D unresolved. The germline CDR1 and CDR2 sequences are GTSNPN and SVGIG (reference sequence). This CDR3 region has 16 residues. Trimming took off 3 bases at V and 0 bases at J, with 17 bases between the two ends. For the CDR3, the DNA is TGTGCCTGGAGCTTAGGGTCGGGGTCTGCTAACTATGGCTACACCTTC. Its protein product is CAWSLGSGSANYGYTF.

This chain connects TRBV29-1 to TRBJ2-7; 7 nucleotides match TRBD1. V shed 4 bases, J shed 6 bases, and the junction held 6 bases outside the gene matches. Germline V lookup: CDR1 SQVTM, CDR2 ANQGSEA. This CDR3 spans 12 amino acids. CDR3 nucleotides: TGCAGCGTTGGGCAGGGGGACCGCGAGCAGTACTTC. As protein: CSVGQGDREQYF.

The rearrangement links TRBV30 to TRBJ1-1; possibly TRBD1 for D (6 bases). Trimming stripped 1 base from V and 4 bases from J, with 16 bases between. Germline CDR1 reads GTSNPN; CDR2 reads SVGIG (reference sequence). This CDR3 has 15 residues. The CDR3 DNA follows: TGTGCCTGGAGTGACCAGAGAGGGGGGGCCACTGAAGCTTTCTTT. Its protein is CAWSDQRGGATEAFF.

This clone has more than one count but fewer than ten. The J gene is TRBJ1-4, the V gene TRBV4-3; the D is unclear. Germline V gene data show CDR1 as LGHNA and CDR2 as YSLEER. Trimming pared 2 bases from V and 5 bases from J, leaving 12 bases between. This CDR3 region has 15 residues. The CDR3 nucleotides are TGCGCCAGCAGCCAAACGGCCAGGTCAAATGAAAAACTGTTTTTT. This codes for CASSQTARSNEKLFF.